Listed below are T cell receptor beta chains from one sample, sequenced in a study of beta chain features in type 1 diabetes. Here immunoSEQ multiplex PCR was the method, and the copy in TCRdb shows in-frame clones only, minus some. The sample comprises under 900,000 clones, around a sixth of which are singletons, and 0.023% rests with the top ten. The sequenced sample was naive CD4+ T cells from blood. The receptors were sampled from a woman in her late teens or twenties in good health. Each CDR3 is given with its conserved first and last residue. Fields, in order: J gene, V gene, D gene, clone size, CDR3 protein, CDR3 DNA. A D gene is named only where the DNA matches it firmly. Clone size is stated in some rows and not others, as once, few, many or a class when expanded.

j_call: TRBJ2-3
v_call: TRBV28
d_call: .
clone_size: few
cdr3_aa: CASSLIPDTQYF
cdr3_nt: TGTGCCAGCAGCCTCATCCCGGATACGCAGTATTTT

j_call: TRBJ2-2
v_call: TRBV5-1
d_call: TRBD1
clone_size: few
cdr3_aa: CASRSAGTGDTGELFF
cdr3_nt: TGCGCCAGCCGATCCGCCGGGACAGGGGACACCGGGGAGCTGTTTTTT

j_call: TRBJ2-5
v_call: TRBV29-1
d_call: .
clone_size: .
cdr3_aa: CSVLGSPTRETQYF
cdr3_nt: TGCAGCGTTCTAGGGAGTCCGACCCGCGAGACCCAGTACTTC

j_call: TRBJ2-1
v_call: TRBV5-1
d_call: TRBD2
clone_size: .
cdr3_aa: CASRSIGTSGSRLYNEQFF
cdr3_nt: TGCGCCAGCAGGTCGATCGGGACTAGCGGGAGCCGGCTCTACAATGAGCAGTTCTTC

j_call: TRBJ2-1
v_call: TRBV7-2
d_call: .
clone_size: .
cdr3_aa: CASSTRRGITEQFF
cdr3_nt: TGTGCCAGCAGCACACGACGGGGAATTACGGAGCAGTTCTTC

j_call: TRBJ2-3
v_call: TRBV5-6
d_call: .
clone_size: .
cdr3_aa: CASSPFTASTRTDTQYF
cdr3_nt: TGTGCCAGCAGCCCCTTTACGGCTAGCACTCGCACAGATACGCAGTATTTT

j_call: TRBJ2-5
v_call: TRBV5-4
d_call: TRBD1
clone_size: once
cdr3_aa: CASSRAGGRETQYF
cdr3_nt: TGTGCCAGCAGCAGGGCAGGGGGCCGGGAGACCCAGTACTTC

j_call: TRBJ1-1
v_call: TRBV6-6
d_call: .
clone_size: .
cdr3_aa: CASTPGDMNTEAFF
cdr3_nt: TGTGCCAGCACCCCGGGGGATATGAACACTGAAGCTTTCTTT

j_call: TRBJ2-1
v_call: TRBV15
d_call: TRBD2
clone_size: few
cdr3_aa: CATSTVAGGPRDNEQFF
cdr3_nt: TGTGCCACCAGCACAGTGGCGGGAGGGCCGCGGGACAATGAGCAGTTCTTC

j_call: TRBJ1-5
v_call: TRBV5-4
d_call: .
clone_size: few
cdr3_aa: CASSPGHDQPQHF
cdr3_nt: TGTGCCAGCAGCCCCGGGCACGATCAGCCCCAGCATTTT

j_call: TRBJ1-5
v_call: TRBV10-3
d_call: .
clone_size: .
cdr3_aa: CAIGGVSQPQHF
cdr3_nt: TGTGCCATCGGGGGTGTCAGTCAGCCCCAGCATTTT

j_call: TRBJ2-3
v_call: TRBV7-2
d_call: .
clone_size: .
cdr3_aa: CASSPLGLVTDTQYF
cdr3_nt: TGTGCCAGCAGCCCGCTAGGTCTAGTCACAGATACGCAGTATTTT

j_call: TRBJ2-5
v_call: TRBV18
d_call: TRBD2
clone_size: .
cdr3_aa: CASSPILAEQETQYF
cdr3_nt: TGTGCCAGCTCACCCATACTAGCGGAGCAAGAGACCCAGTACTTC

j_call: TRBJ2-1
v_call: TRBV11-2
d_call: TRBD1
clone_size: .
cdr3_aa: CASTGKGQGAFEQFF
cdr3_nt: TGTGCCAGCACCGGTAAGGGACAGGGGGCCTTTGAGCAGTTCTTC

j_call: TRBJ2-2
v_call: TRBV5-1
d_call: .
clone_size: few
cdr3_aa: CASSLVGRATGELFF
cdr3_nt: TGCGCCAGCAGCTTGGTCGGGAGAGCCACCGGGGAGCTGTTTTTT

j_call: TRBJ1-1
v_call: TRBV2
d_call: .
clone_size: few
cdr3_aa: CASRGSQGGKLEAFF
cdr3_nt: TGTGCCAGCAGAGGATCGCAGGGAGGGAAGCTTGAAGCTTTCTTT

j_call: TRBJ1-4
v_call: TRBV9
d_call: TRBD1
clone_size: few
cdr3_aa: CASTPSDRTNEKLFF
cdr3_nt: TGTGCCAGCACCCCCTCGGACAGGACAAATGAAAAACTGTTTTTT

j_call: TRBJ2-7
v_call: TRBV7-2
d_call: TRBD1
clone_size: once
cdr3_aa: CASSLGTGGPYEQYF
cdr3_nt: TGTGCCAGCAGCTTAGGTACAGGGGGCCCCTACGAGCAGTACTTC

j_call: TRBJ1-1
v_call: TRBV5-1
d_call: TRBD1
clone_size: .
cdr3_aa: CASSTGQVNPEAFF
cdr3_nt: TGCGCCAGCAGCACGGGACAGGTAAACCCTGAAGCTTTCTTT

j_call: TRBJ2-5
v_call: TRBV7-2
d_call: .
clone_size: .
cdr3_aa: CASSLNVGRGRKETQYF
cdr3_nt: TGTGCCAGCAGCTTAAATGTCGGTCGAGGGAGAAAGGAGACCCAGTACTTC

j_call: TRBJ1-1
v_call: TRBV7-6
d_call: .
clone_size: .
cdr3_aa: CASSLEDGMNTEAFF
cdr3_nt: TGTGCCAGCAGCTTAGAAGACGGAATGAACACTGAAGCTTTCTTT

j_call: TRBJ2-7
v_call: TRBV11-1
d_call: TRBD1
clone_size: few
cdr3_aa: CASSLEGDRAQQYF
cdr3_nt: TGTGCCAGCAGCTTAGAGGGGGACAGGGCCCAACAGTACTTC

j_call: TRBJ2-1
v_call: TRBV6-6
d_call: TRBD2
clone_size: .
cdr3_aa: CASSSGMRYNEQFF
cdr3_nt: TGTGCCAGCAGTAGCGGGATGAGGTACAATGAGCAGTTCTTC

j_call: TRBJ2-7
v_call: TRBV28
d_call: TRBD1
clone_size: few
cdr3_aa: CASMKTGTYEQYF
cdr3_nt: TGTGCCAGCATGAAGACAGGGACCTACGAGCAGTACTTC

j_call: TRBJ2-6
v_call: TRBV28
d_call: TRBD1
clone_size: .
cdr3_aa: CASSRQGSSGANVLTF
cdr3_nt: TGTGCCAGCAGCAGACAGGGATCGTCTGGGGCCAACGTCCTGACTTTC

j_call: TRBJ2-5
v_call: TRBV18
d_call: .
clone_size: .
cdr3_aa: CASSPVGTQYF
cdr3_nt: TGTGCCAGCTCACCCGTGGGGACCCAGTACTTC

j_call: TRBJ1-1
v_call: TRBV9
d_call: .
clone_size: .
cdr3_aa: CASSVEGASTEAFF
cdr3_nt: TGTGCCAGCAGCGTAGAAGGGGCCAGCACTGAAGCTTTCTTT

j_call: TRBJ2-7
v_call: TRBV18
d_call: .
clone_size: few
cdr3_aa: CASSPFGSSLVFSHEQYF
cdr3_nt: TGTGCCAGCTCACCATTTGGTTCGTCGCTAGTTTTCTCCCACGAGCAGTACTTC